This entry features one T cell receptor beta chain sequence. The antigen remains unidentified. The data were obtained in a study of T cells after yellow fever vaccination. For the study at large: SMART-Seq v4 Ultra Low Input served to prepare low-cell-number fractions.

With V trimmed by 3 bases and J by 0 bases, 5 bases remained unmatched. Germline assignment: CDR1 SGHVS and CDR2 FQNEAQ. The CDR3 runs 17 residues. Study-wide results and caveats: Subsequent booster samples again held most clones from primary vaccination (96% CD4, 85% to 90% CD8). The secondary T-cell response peaked on day 5, not day 15, but was weaker.

TCRdb itself ran the 5' RACE reads through MiXCR, one entry per CDR3 protein. The table shows about 330,000 distinct CDR3 sequences, with about 7.8% occurring only once. The TCR originated in a man younger than 35 who received the YFV17D yellow fever vaccine. The specimen comprised PBMCs, sampled about 41 days after the first yellow fever vaccination. The chain joins TRBV7-8 to TRBJ2-2, with 9 bases matching TRBD2. CDR3 in amino acids: CASSLVAGGPNTGELFF. The CDR3 bases are TGTGCCAGCAGCTTGGTTGCGGGGGGGCCGAACACCGGGGAGCTGTTTTTT.